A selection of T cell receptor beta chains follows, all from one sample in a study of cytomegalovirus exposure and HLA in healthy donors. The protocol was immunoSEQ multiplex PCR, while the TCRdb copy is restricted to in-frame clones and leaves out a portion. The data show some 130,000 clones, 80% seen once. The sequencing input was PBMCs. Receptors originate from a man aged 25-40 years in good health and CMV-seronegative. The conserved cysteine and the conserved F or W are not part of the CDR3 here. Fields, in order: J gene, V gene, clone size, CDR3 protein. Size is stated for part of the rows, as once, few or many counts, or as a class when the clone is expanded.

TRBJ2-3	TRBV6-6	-	ASSRGTSGPTDTQY
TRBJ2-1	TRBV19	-	ASSLDSVPILSSYNEQF
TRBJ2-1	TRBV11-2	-	ASSLRGLSYNEQF
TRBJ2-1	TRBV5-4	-	ASSLDGRTGNEQF
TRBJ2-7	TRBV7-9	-	ASSFPSGRSPRSAEQY
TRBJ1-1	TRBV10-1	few	ASSELGQEAF
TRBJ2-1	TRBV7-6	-	ASSLGRGWDEQF
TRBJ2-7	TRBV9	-	ASSVGAQLSYEQY
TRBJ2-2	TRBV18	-	ASSPPGLAGGTGELF
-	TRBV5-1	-	ASSLEPGGSYEQY
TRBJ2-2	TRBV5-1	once	ASSSGLAGVNTGELF
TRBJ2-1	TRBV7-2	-	ASSLAPEGEQF
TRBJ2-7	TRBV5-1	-	ASSLERQGYEQY
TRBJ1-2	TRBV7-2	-	ASSLAGVGYGYT
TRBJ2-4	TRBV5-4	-	ASSSGIAKNIQY
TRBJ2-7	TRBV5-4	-	ASSPGQGAYEQY
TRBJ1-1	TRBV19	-	ASSKGWQNTEAF
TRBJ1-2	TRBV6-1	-	ASRETGPRNYGYT
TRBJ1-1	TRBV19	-	ASSIGRLSMNTEAF
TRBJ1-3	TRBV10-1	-	ANLDRAASSGNTIY
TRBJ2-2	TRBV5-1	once	ASSLMFAGSGVVTGELF
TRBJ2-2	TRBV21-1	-	ASSKIGEEKQGSNTGELF
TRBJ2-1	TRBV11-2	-	ASSPTTSGIYNEQF
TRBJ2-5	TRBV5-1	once	ASSLVQQGTQY
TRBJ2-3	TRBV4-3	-	ASSQAASGGRTDTQY
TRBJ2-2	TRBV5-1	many	ASSPRTGATGELF
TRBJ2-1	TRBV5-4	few	ASSPGTSGGTYNEQF
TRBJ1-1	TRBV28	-	ASNSLRIEAF
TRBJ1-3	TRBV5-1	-	ASTYGNTIY
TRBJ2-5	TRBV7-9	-	ASSFAGTKTQY
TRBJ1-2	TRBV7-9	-	ASSLGTGGDWSYT
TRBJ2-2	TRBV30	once	AWSGGGPNTGELF
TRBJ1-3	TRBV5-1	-	ASSLSSSGNTIY
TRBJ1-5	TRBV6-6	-	ASSYSERVRDQPQH
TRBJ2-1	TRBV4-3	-	ASSRRRVDEQF
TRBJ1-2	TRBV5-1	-	ASSSETAAYGYT
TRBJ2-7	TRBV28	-	ASSLRGLIHYEQY